The 7 T cell receptor beta chains in this list originate from one sample, sequenced in a study of shared clonotypes between healthy human individuals. Repertoires were generated with immunoSEQ multiplex PCR, while TCRdb's copy carries only in-frame clones and drops some. Of roughly 640,000 clones listed, about 74% are singletons. Sequencing was carried out using memory CD4+ T cells sorted from blood. The subset here: CD45RA-negative fraction. These receptors were collected from a woman under 40 in good health.

The gene calls are TRBV20-1 and TRBJ2-3; D is unresolved. The CDR3 spans 11 residues. Germline V gene lookup returns CDR1 DFQATT and CDR2 SNEGSKA (reference sequence). V was shortened by 6 bases and J by 7 bases, with 11 bases between the two germline ends. DNA of the CDR3: TGCAGTGCACCGCCAACTTATACGCAGTATTTT. This gives the protein CSAPPTYTQYF.

The chain combines TRBV4-2 with TRBJ2-2; perhaps D is TRBD1 or TRBD2 (5 bases each). The V end was cut by 7 bases, the J end by 6 bases, with 9 bases between. This CDR3 is 12 amino acids long. Looked up from germline, CDR1 is LGHNA and CDR2 is YNFKEQ. The DNA of the CDR3 is TGTGCCAGCACCACGGGGCCCGGGGAGCTGTTTTTT. Translated: CASTTGPGELFF.

This clone was seen only a few times. This chain joins TRBV7-9 and TRBJ1-4, with 10 bases matching TRBD1. The germline V gene encodes CDR1 SEHNR and CDR2 FQNEAQ (reference sequence). This CDR3 is 14 amino acids long. J lost 5 bases, V lost 5 bases, and 2 bases had no gene match. CDR3 residues: CASSAGQGNEKLFF. CDR3 nucleotides: TGTGCCAGCAGCGCGGGACAGGGGAATGAAAAACTGTTTTTT.

V usage is TRBV28 and J usage is TRBJ1-2, with D possibly TRBD1 on 5 matching bases. Germline CDR1 reads MDHEN; CDR2 reads SYDVKM. There are 14 residues in the CDR3. Trimming removed 5 bases at V and 4 bases at J, with 14 bases between. The CDR3 nucleotides are TGTGCCAGCAGTACTCAGGGAAAGAGCTATGGCTACACCTTC. Amino acid sequence: CASSTQGKSYGYTF.

CDR3 loop: CASSFMASGRGETQYF. For the CDR3, the DNA is TGTGCCAGCAGCTTCATGGCTAGCGGGAGGGGTGAGACCCAGTACTTC. The gene calls are TRBV7-9 and TRBJ2-5; 12 bases map to TRBD2. The length of the CDR3 is 16 residues. Looked up from germline, CDR1 is SEHNR and CDR2 is FQNEAQ (reference sequence). Trimming removed 3 bases from V and 5 bases from J; junction bases left unmatched: 7. The variable domain in full, completed from reference TRBV7-9 and TRBJ2-5, reads DTGVSQNPRHKITKRGQNVTFRCDPISEHNRLYWYRQTLGQGPEFLTYFQNEAQLEKSRLLSDRFSAERPKGSFSTLEIQRTEQGDSAMYLCASSFMASGRGETQYFGPGTRLLVL.

The chain recombines TRBV4-2 with TRBJ2-2, with 14 bases identical to TRBD2. The CDR3 extends over 17 amino acids. CDR1 is LGHNA, CDR2 YNFKEQ, per germline. V lost 1 base to trimming and J lost 7 bases; unmatched junction nucleotides: 5. The DNA of the CDR3 is TGTGCCAGCAGCCAAGTTGGGACTAGCGGGAGTTTCGGGGAGCTGTTTTTT. This encodes CASSQVGTSGSFGELFF.

The CDR3 sequence: CASSLKGYAVYGYTF. Written as DNA, the CDR3 is TGTGCCAGCAGCTTGAAAGGGTACGCTGTCTATGGCTACACCTTC. The V gene is TRBV5-6, the J gene TRBJ1-2; D ambiguous. V was shortened by 1 base and J by 4 bases, with 14 bases between the two germline ends. The length of the CDR3 is 15 residues. Germline CDR1 reads SGHDT; CDR2 reads YYEEEE.